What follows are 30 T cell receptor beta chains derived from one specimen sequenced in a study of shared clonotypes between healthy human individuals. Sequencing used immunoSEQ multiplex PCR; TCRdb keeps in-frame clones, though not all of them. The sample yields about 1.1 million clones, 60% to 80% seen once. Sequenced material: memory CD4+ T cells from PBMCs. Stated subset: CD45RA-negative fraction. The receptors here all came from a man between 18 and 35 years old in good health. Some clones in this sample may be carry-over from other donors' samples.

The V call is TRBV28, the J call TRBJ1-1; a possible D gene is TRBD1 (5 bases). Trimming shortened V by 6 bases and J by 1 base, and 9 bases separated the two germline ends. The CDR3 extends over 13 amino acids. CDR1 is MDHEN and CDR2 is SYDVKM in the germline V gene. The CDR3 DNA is TGTGCCAGCAGGGGGGGAGGGAACACTGAAGCTTTCTTT. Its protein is CASRGGGNTEAFF.

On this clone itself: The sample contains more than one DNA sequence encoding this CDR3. The chain's CDR3 is CASSLAPRETQYF. The DNA of the CDR3 is TGTGCCAGCAGCTTAGCGCCGCGGGAGACCCAGTACTTC. V is TRBV7-3 and J is TRBJ2-5; D is ambiguous. Germline V gene sequence: CDR1 SGHTA, CDR2 FQGTGA. V shed 2 bases and J shed 5 bases, with 9 bases lying between them. The CDR3 runs to 13 residues.

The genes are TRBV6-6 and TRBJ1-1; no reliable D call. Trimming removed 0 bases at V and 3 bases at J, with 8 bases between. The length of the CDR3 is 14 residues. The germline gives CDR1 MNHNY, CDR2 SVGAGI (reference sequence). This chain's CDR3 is CASSYSLRDTEAFF. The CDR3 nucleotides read TGTGCCAGCAGTTACTCTTTAAGAGACACTGAAGCTTTCTTT.

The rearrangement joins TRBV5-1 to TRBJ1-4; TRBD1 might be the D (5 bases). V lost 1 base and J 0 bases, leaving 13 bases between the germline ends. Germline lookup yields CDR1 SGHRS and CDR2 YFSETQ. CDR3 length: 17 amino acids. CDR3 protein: CASSLSGRSATNEKLFF. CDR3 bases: TGCGCCAGCAGCTTGTCGGGACGGAGTGCAACTAATGAAAAACTGTTTTTT.

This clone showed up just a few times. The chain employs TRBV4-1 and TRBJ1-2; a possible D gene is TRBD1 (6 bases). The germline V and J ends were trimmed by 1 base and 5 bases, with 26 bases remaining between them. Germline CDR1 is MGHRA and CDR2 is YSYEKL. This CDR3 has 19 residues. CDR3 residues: CASSQVYPDRTVIRYGYTF. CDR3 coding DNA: TGCGCCAGCAGCCAAGTTTACCCAGACAGGACCGTGATAAGGTATGGCTACACCTTC.

Here the CDR3 reads CASSSGVREATDTQYF. The CDR3 DNA follows: TGTGCCAGCAGCAGCGGAGTGCGGGAGGCCACAGATACGCAGTATTTT. This rearrangement joins TRBV5-6 to TRBJ2-3; 8 nucleotides agree with TRBD2. Germline lookup yields CDR1 SGHDT and CDR2 YYEEEE. V gave up 4 bases and J gave up 2 bases; unmatched junction bases: 9. The CDR3 has 16 residues.

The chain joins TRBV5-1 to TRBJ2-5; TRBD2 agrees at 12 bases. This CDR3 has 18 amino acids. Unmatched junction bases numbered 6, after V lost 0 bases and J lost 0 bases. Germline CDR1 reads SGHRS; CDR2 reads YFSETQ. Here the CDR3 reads CASSLGLAGVPNQETQYF. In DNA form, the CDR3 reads TGCGCCAGCAGCTTGGGACTAGCGGGGGTACCCAACCAAGAGACCCAGTACTTC.

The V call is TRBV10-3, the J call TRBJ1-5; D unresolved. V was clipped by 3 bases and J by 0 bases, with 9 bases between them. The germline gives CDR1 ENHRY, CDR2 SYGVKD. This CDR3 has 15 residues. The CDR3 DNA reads TGTGCCATCAGTGACCCCCATTATAGCAATCAGCCCCAGCATTTT. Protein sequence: CAISDPHYSNQPQHF.

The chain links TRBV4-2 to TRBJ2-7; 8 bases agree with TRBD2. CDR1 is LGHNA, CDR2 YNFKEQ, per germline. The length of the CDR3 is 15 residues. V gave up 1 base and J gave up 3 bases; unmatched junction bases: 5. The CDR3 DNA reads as TGTGCCAGCAGCCAAGGACTAGCGAATTACTACGAGCAGTACTTC. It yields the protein CASSQGLANYYEQYF.

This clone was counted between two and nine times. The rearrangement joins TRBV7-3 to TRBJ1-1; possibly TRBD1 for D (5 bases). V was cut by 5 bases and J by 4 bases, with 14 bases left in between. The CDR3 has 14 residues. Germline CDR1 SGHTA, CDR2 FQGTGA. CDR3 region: CASSPLGEGTEAFF. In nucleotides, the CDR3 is TGTGCCAGCAGCCCATTGGGGGAGGGCACTGAAGCTTTCTTT.

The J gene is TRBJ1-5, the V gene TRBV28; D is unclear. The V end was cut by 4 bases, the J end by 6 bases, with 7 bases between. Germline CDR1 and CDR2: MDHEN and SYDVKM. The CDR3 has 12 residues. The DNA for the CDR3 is TGTGCCAGCAGTTGGGGTGCTCAGCCCCAGCATTTT. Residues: CASSWGAQPQHF.

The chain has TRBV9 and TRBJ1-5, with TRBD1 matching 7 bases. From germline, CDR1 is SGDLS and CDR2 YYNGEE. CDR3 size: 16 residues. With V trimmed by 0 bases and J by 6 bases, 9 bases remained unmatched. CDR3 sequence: CASSVDAGGASQPQHF. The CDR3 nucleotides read TGTGCCAGCAGCGTAGATGCAGGGGGAGCCAGTCAGCCCCAGCATTTT.

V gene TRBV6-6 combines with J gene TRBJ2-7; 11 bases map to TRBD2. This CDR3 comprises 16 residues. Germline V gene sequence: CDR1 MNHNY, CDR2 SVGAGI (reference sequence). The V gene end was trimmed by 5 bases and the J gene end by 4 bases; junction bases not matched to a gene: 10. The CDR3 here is CASSRVSGRALYEQYF. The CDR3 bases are TGTGCCAGCAGTCGAGTTAGCGGGAGGGCCCTTTACGAGCAGTACTTC.

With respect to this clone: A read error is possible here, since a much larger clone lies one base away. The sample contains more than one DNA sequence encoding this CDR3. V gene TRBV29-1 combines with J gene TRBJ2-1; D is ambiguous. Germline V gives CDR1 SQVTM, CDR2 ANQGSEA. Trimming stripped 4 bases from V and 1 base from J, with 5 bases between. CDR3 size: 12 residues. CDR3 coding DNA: TGCAGCGTTGCCAGATCCTACAATGAGCAGTTCTTC. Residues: CSVARSYNEQFF.

This chain's CDR3 is CASSVSRMNTGELFF. The DNA for the CDR3 is TGTGCCAGCAGTGTTTCCAGGATGAACACCGGGGAGCTGTTTTTT. The chain recombines TRBV25-1 with TRBJ2-2; D gene ambiguous. Germline loops: CDR1 MGHDK, CDR2 SYGVNS. This CDR3 has 15 residues. Deletions cut 4 bases from V and 1 base from J, with 10 bases between. Using reference TRBV25-1 and TRBJ2-2 for the parts outside the CDR3, the full variable domain is EADIYQTPRYLVIGTGKKITLECSQTMGHDKMYWYQQDPGMELHLIHYSYGVNSTEKGDLSSESTVSRIRTEHFPLTLESARPSHTSQYLCASSVSRMNTGELFFGEGSRLTVL.

The CDR3 DNA reads TGCAGCGCTACTCAGGGGGGTGAGCAGTACTTC. Its translation: CSATQGGEQYF. V and J are TRBV29-1 and TRBJ2-7; tentative D call: TRBD1 (7 bases). In germline, CDR1 is SQVTM, CDR2 ANQGSEA. Between the trimmed V and J ends, which lost 7 bases and 7 bases, there was a span of 14 bases. The CDR3 runs to 11 residues.

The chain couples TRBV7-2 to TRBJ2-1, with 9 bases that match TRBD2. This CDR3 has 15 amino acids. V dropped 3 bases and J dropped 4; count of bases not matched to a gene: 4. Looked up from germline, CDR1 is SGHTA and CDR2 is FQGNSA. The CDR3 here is CASSFSGSQYNEQFF. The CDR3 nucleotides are TGTGCCAGCAGCTTTAGCGGGAGTCAGTACAATGAGCAGTTCTTC.

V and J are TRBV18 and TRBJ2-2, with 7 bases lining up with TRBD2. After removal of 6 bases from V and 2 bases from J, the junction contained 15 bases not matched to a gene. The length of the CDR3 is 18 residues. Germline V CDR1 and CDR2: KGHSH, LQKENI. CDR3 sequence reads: CASSHRVLAEANTGELFF. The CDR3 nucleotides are TGTGCCAGCTCGCACCGAGTTCTAGCGGAGGCTAACACCGGGGAGCTGTTTTTT. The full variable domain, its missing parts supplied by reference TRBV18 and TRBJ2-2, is NAGVMQNPRHLVRRRGQEARLRCSPMKGHSHVYWYRQLPEEGLKFMVYLQKENIIDESGMPKERFSAEFPKEGPSILRIQQVVRGDSAAYFCASSHRVLAEANTGELFFGEGSRLTVL.

CDR3 DNA sequence: TGCGCCAGCAGCTTCCAAACAGGGGCCCCCACTGGCTACACCTTC. The encoded protein is CASSFQTGAPTGYTF. The V gene is TRBV5-1, the J gene TRBJ1-2; 7 bases map to TRBD1. This CDR3 contains 15 residues. V dropped 2 bases and J dropped 7; count of bases not matched to a gene: 11. The germline V gene encodes CDR1 SGHRS and CDR2 YFSETQ.

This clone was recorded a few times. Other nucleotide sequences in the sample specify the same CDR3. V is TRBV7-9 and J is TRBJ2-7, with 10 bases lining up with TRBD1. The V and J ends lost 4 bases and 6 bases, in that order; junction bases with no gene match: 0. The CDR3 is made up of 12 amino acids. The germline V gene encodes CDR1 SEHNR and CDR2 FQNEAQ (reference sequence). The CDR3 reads CASSWTGGEQYF. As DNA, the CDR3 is TGTGCCAGCAGCTGGACAGGGGGCGAGCAGTACTTC.

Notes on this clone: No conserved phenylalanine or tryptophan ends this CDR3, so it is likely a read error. CDR3 loop: CASSVSGQGSAEQYI. CDR3 bases: TGTGCCAGCAGCGTATCTGGACAGGGCTCCGCCGAGCAGTACATC. The chain joins TRBV9 to TRBJ2-7; TRBD1 aligns across 8 bases. The CDR3 loop spans 15 amino acids. The germline gives CDR1 SGDLS, CDR2 YYNGEE. Trimming removed 1 base from V and 6 bases from J; junction bases left unmatched: 9.

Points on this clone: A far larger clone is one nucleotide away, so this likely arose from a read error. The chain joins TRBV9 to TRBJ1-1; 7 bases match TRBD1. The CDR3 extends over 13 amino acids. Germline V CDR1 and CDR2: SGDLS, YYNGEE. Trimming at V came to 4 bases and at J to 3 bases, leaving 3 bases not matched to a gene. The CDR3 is CASSFTGDTEAFF. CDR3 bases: TGTGCCAGCAGCTTTACAGGGGACACTGAAGCTTTCTTT.

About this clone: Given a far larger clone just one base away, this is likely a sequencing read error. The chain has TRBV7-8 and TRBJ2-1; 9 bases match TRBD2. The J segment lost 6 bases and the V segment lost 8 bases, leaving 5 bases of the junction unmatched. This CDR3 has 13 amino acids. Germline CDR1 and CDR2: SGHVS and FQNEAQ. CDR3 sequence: CASGTGLANEQFF. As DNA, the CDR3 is TGTGCCAGCGGCACGGGACTAGCCAATGAGCAGTTCTTC.

The CDR3 DNA reads as TGTGCCAGCAGCTTGGGATCATCGGGGGGCTACAATGAGCAGTTCTTC. Translating it yields CASSLGSSGGYNEQFF. J is TRBJ2-1 and V is TRBV5-4; TRBD2 matches 7 bases. Germline lookup yields CDR1 SGHNT and CDR2 YYREEE (reference sequence). The CDR3 contains 16 residues. The V segment lost 0 bases and the J segment 3 bases; nucleotides outside the gene matches: 6.

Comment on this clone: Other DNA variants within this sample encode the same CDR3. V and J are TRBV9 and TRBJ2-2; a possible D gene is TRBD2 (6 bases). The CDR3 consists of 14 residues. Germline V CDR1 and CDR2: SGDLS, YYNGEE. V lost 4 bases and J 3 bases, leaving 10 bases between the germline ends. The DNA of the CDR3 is TGTGCCAGCAGCTTGACGGGGGACACCGGGGAGCTGTTTTTT. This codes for CASSLTGDTGELFF.

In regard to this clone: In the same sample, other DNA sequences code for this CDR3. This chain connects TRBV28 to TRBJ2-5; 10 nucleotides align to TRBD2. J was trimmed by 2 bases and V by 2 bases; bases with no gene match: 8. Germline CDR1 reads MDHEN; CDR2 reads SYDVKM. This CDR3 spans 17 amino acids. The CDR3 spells CASSLASGRAGQETQYF. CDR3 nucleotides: TGTGCCAGCAGTTTAGCCAGCGGGAGGGCTGGGCAAGAGACCCAGTACTTC.

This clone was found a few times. The CDR3 reads CASSYPALTDTQYF. The CDR3 region has the DNA TGCGCCAGCAGCTATCCAGCTCTCACAGATACGCAGTATTTT. The rearrangement uses TRBV5-1 and TRBJ2-3; D is ambiguous. The CDR3 length is 14 residues. V was clipped by 3 bases and J by 2 bases, with 10 bases between them. Germline V gene data show CDR1 as SGHRS and CDR2 as YFSETQ.

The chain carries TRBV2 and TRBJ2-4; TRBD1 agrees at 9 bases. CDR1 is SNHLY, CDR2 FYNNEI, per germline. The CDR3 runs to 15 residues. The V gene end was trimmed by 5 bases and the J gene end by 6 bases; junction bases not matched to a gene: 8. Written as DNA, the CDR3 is TGTGCCAGCAGTCCCCCGACGGGACAGGGAAACATTCAGTACTTC. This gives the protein CASSPPTGQGNIQYF.

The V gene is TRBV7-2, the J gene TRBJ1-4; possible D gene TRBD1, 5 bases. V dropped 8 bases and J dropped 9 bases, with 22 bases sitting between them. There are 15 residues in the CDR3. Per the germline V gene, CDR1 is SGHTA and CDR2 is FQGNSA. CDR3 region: CASSKDGGWGKKLFF. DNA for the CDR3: TGTGCCAGCTCAAAGGACGGTGGCTGGGGGAAAAAACTGTTTTTT.

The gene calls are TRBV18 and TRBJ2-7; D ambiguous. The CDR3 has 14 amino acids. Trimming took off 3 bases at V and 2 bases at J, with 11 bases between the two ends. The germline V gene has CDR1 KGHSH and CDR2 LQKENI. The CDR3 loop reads CASSPNTATYEQYF. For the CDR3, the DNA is TGTGCCAGCTCACCGAACACGGCGACCTACGAGCAGTACTTC.